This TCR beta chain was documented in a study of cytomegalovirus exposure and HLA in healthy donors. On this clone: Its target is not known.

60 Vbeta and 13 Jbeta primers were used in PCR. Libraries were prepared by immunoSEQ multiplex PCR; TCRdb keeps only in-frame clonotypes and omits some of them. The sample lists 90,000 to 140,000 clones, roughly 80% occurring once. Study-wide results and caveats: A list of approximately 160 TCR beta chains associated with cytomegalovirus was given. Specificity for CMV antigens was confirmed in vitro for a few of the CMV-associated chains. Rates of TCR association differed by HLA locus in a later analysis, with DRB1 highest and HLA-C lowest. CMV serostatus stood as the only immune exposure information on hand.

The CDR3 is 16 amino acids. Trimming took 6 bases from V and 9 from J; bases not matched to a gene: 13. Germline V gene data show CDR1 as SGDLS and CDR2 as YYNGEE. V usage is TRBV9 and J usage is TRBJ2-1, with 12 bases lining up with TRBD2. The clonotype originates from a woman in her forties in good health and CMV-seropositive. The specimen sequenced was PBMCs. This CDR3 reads CASTKTSGGPSGEQFF. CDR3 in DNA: TGTGCCAGCACCAAGACTAGCGGGGGACCGTCTGGTGAGCAGTTCTTC.